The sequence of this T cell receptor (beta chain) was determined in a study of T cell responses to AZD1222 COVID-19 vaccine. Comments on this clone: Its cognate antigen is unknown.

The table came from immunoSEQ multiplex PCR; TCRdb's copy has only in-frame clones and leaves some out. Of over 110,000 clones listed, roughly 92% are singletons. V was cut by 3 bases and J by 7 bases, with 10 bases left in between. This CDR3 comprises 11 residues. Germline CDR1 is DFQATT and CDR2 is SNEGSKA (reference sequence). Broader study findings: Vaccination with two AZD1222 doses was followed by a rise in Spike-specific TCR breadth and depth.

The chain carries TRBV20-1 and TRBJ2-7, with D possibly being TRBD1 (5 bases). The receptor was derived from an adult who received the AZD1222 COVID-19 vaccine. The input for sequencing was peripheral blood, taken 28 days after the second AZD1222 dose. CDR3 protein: CSARGPLEQYF. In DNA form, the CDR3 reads TGCAGTGCTAGGGGGCCCCTAGAGCAGTACTTC.